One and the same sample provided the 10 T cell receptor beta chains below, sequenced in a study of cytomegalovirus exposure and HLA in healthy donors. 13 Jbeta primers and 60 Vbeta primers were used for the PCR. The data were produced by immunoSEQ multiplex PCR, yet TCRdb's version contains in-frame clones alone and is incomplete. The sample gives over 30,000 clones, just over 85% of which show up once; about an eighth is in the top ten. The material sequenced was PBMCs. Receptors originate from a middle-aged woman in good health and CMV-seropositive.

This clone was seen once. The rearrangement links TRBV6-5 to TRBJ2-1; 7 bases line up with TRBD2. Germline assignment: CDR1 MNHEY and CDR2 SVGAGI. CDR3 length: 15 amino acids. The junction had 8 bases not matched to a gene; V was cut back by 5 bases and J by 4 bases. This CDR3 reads CASSASSGVYNEQFF. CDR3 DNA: TGTGCCAGCAGTGCGTCTAGCGGTGTGTACAATGAGCAGTTCTTC.

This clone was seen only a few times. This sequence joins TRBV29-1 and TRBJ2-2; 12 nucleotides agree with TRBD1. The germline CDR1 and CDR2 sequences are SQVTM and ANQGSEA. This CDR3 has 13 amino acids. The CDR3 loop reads CSIGTGGPGELFF. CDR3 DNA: TGCAGTATTGGGACAGGGGGCCCCGGGGAGCTGTTTTTT.

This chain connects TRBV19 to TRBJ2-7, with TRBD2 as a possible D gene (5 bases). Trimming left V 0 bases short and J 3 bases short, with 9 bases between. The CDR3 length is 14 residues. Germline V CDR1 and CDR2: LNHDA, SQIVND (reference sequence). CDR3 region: CASSIDLEGYEQYF. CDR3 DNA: TGTGCCAGTAGTATAGATCTCGAGGGCTACGAGCAGTACTTC.

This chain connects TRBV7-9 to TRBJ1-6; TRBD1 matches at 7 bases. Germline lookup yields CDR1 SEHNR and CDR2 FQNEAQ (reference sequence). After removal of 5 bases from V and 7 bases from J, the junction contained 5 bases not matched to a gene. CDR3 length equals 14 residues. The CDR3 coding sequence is TGTGCCAGCAGCCTAGGGGGCGCGAATTCACCCCTCCACTTT. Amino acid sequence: CASSLGGANSPLHF.

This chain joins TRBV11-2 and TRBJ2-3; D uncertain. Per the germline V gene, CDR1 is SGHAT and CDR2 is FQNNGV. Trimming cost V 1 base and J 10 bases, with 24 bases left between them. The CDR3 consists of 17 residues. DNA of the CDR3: TGTGCCAGCAGCTTAGCGGCCATCGCCCAGGCAACCATGTCGCAGTATTTT. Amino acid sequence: CASSLAAIAQATMSQYF.

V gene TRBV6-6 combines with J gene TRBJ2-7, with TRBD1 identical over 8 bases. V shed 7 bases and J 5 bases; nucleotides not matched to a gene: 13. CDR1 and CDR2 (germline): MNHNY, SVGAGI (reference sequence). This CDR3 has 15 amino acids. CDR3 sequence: CASTGGATGENEQYF. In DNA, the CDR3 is TGTGCCAGCACCGGTGGCGCGACAGGGGAGAACGAGCAGTACTTC.

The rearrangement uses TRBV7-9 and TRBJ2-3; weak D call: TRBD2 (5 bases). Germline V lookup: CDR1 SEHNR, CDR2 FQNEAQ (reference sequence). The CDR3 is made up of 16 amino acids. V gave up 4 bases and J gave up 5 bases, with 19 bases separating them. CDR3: CASSSRGDNNVDTQYF. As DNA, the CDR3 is TGTGCCAGCAGCTCCCGGGGAGACAATAATGTAGATACGCAGTATTTT.

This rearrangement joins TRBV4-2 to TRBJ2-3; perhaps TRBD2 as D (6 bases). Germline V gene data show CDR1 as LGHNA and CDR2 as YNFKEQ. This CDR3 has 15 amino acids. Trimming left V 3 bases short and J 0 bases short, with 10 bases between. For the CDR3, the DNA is TGTGCCAGCAGCCATTGGGGGACTAGCACAGATACGCAGTATTTT. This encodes CASSHWGTSTDTQYF.

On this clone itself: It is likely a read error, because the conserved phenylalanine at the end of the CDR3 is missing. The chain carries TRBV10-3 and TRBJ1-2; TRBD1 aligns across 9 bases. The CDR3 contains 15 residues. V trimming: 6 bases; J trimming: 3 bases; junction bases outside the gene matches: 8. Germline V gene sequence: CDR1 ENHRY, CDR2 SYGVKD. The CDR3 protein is CAIRGDRVMDYGYTL. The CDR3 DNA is TGTGCCATCAGGGGGGACAGGGTGATGGACTATGGCTACACCTTA.

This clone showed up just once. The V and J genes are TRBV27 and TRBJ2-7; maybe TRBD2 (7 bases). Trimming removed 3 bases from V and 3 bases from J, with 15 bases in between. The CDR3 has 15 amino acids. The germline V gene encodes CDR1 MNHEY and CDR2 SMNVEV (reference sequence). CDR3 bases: TGTGCCAGCAGTTTTATCGGGGGGCATTTCTACGAGCAGTACTTC. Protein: CASSFIGGHFYEQYF.